A single sample is the source of the 13 T cell receptor beta chains below, sequenced in a study of cytomegalovirus exposure and HLA in healthy donors. The PCR contained 60 Vbeta and 13 Jbeta primers. Clones were read by immunoSEQ multiplex PCR, and TCRdb kept only the in-frame ones, dropping some. There are about 130,000 clones in the sample; around 70% occur only once, and about 7.3% lies in the top ten. The source material was PBMCs. The receptors were gathered from a male donor in good health and CMV-seronegative.

This chain joins TRBV5-5 and TRBJ2-4; 9 nucleotides agree with TRBD1. The CDR3 spans 18 residues. Germline lookup yields CDR1 SGHKS and CDR2 YYEKEE (reference sequence). Trimming took 4 bases from V and 2 from J; bases not matched to a gene: 13. The DNA for the CDR3 is TGTGCCAGCAGCCAAGGAGACTACAGGGGGCTGTCCAAAAACATTCAGTACTTC. Protein: CASSQGDYRGLSKNIQYF.

This clone was picked up a small number of times. The V gene is TRBV7-8, the J gene TRBJ2-3, with 7 bases matching TRBD2. The J segment lost 5 bases and the V segment lost 5 bases, leaving 7 bases of the junction unmatched. Germline loops: CDR1 SGHVS, CDR2 FQNEAQ. The CDR3 has 14 amino acids. The CDR3 sequence is CASSLGGDEDTQYF. CDR3 coding DNA: TGTGCCAGCAGCCTGGGAGGGGATGAAGATACGCAGTATTTT.

The chain links TRBV7-9 to TRBJ2-3; D remains unclear. V shed 1 base and J shed 2 bases, with 10 bases lying between them. Germline V gives CDR1 SEHNR, CDR2 FQNEAQ (reference sequence). The CDR3 runs to 15 residues. The DNA for the CDR3 is TGTGCCAGCAGCTTAGGAGGAGTTAACACAGATACGCAGTATTTT. It specifies CASSLGGVNTDTQYF.

CDR3 bases: TGTGCCAGCAGCCCAAGGACTAGCCCTAAACACACAGATACGCAGTATTTT. Translation gives CASSPRTSPKHTDTQYF. The V gene is TRBV7-6, the J gene TRBJ2-3; TRBD2 matches at 8 bases. J lost 2 bases, V lost 5 bases, and 12 bases had no gene match. The CDR3 has 17 residues. CDR1 is SGHVS, CDR2 FNYEAQ, per germline.

The chain uses TRBV7-9 and TRBJ1-4, with 7 nucleotides matching TRBD1. The CDR3 spans 14 residues. The germline V gene encodes CDR1 SEHNR and CDR2 FQNEAQ (reference sequence). Trimming took 4 bases from V and 9 from J; bases not matched to a gene: 8. As DNA, the CDR3 is TGTGCCAGCAGCTCCGAGACAGGGATGCAAAAACTGTTTTTT. Protein product: CASSSETGMQKLFF.

This clone has just a few counts. The chain recombines TRBV6-6 with TRBJ2-1; TRBD1 matches 9 bases. Germline V gene lookup returns CDR1 MNHNY and CDR2 SVGAGI (reference sequence). With 6 bases clipped from V and 5 bases from J, the junction kept 8 bases outside the gene matches. The CDR3 is 15 amino acids. CDR3 nucleotide sequence: TGTGCCAGCAGACAACCGGGACAGGGAAACAATGAGCAGTTCTTC. It codes for CASRQPGQGNNEQFF.

The chain combines TRBV4-2 with TRBJ2-1; 10 nucleotides match TRBD2. The CDR3 loop spans 17 amino acids. Germline V gene lookup returns CDR1 LGHNA and CDR2 YNFKEQ. V dropped 1 base and J dropped 3; count of bases not matched to a gene: 6. The DNA for the CDR3 is TGTGCCAGCAGCCAAGGTTCAGCGGGAGGGTACTACAATGAGCAGTTCTTC. Its protein is CASSQGSAGGYYNEQFF.

A single count supports this clone. The rearrangement links TRBV6-4 to TRBJ1-5; perhaps TRBD1 as D (6 bases). Trimming took 8 bases from V and 5 from J, leaving 22 bases between them. The CDR3 totals 16 residues. Germline loops: CDR1 MRHNA, CDR2 SNTAGT. CDR3 sequence (DNA): TGTGCCAGCCTAACGGGGGGGGCGCGTCTCCATCAGCCCCAGCATTTT. Its protein is CASLTGGARLHQPQHF.

This rearrangement joins TRBV5-1 to TRBJ1-5; possible D gene TRBD1, 6 bases. CDR3 length: 14 residues. Germline CDR1 SGHRS, CDR2 YFSETQ. Trimming pared 1 base from V and 7 bases from J, leaving 12 bases between. CDR3 nucleotide sequence: TGCGCCAGCAGCTTGACAGGGTCGGGGCAGCCCCAGCATTTT. Its translation: CASSLTGSGQPQHF.

The chain recombines TRBV27 with TRBJ1-4; possibly TRBD1 for D (5 bases). Deletions cut 4 bases from V and 6 bases from J, with 18 bases between. The CDR3 spans 16 residues. Germline CDR1 MNHEY, CDR2 SMNVEV (reference sequence). CDR3 DNA sequence: TGTGCCAGCAGTTCCATCGTGTGGGGCCGGGATGAAAAACTGTTTTTT. Its translation is CASSSIVWGRDEKLFF.

The J gene is TRBJ2-3, the V gene TRBV7-3; the D gene is possibly TRBD2 (6 bases). The V end lost 3 bases, the J end lost 1 base, and 8 bases lay between the germline ends. CDR3 size: 14 residues. The germline CDR1 and CDR2 sequences are SGHTA and FQGTGA. CDR3 in amino acids: CASSLWGGTDTQYF. The CDR3, as DNA: TGTGCCAGCAGCTTGTGGGGGGGCACAGATACGCAGTATTTT.

The chain is built from TRBV7-2 and TRBJ2-6; D might be TRBD1 (6 bases). V dropped 5 bases and J dropped 1 base, with 18 bases sitting between them. From germline, CDR1 is SGHTA and CDR2 FQGNSA. The CDR3 sequence is 18 residues long. The CDR3 DNA reads as TGTGCCAGCAGCCATTCCTCCGGGACACCATCTGGGGCCAACGTCCTGACTTTC. Amino acids: CASSHSSGTPSGANVLTF. The full variable domain, its missing parts supplied by reference TRBV7-2 and TRBJ2-6, is GAGVSQSPSNKVTEKGKDVELRCDPISGHTALYWYRQSLGQGLEFLIYFQGNSAPDKSGLPSDRFSAERTGGSVSTLTIQRTQQEDSAVYLCASSHSSGTPSGANVLTFGAGSRLTVL.

This chain links TRBV4-3 with TRBJ2-1; D perhaps matches TRBD1 (6 bases). Germline V gene lookup returns CDR1 LGHNA and CDR2 YSLEER. V was pared by 3 bases and J by 0 bases, with 15 bases between. The CDR3 spans 17 residues. The CDR3 bases are TGCGCCAGCAGCCATATTTTAACAGGGAGCTCCTACAATGAGCAGTTCTTC. Amino acid sequence: CASSHILTGSSYNEQFF.